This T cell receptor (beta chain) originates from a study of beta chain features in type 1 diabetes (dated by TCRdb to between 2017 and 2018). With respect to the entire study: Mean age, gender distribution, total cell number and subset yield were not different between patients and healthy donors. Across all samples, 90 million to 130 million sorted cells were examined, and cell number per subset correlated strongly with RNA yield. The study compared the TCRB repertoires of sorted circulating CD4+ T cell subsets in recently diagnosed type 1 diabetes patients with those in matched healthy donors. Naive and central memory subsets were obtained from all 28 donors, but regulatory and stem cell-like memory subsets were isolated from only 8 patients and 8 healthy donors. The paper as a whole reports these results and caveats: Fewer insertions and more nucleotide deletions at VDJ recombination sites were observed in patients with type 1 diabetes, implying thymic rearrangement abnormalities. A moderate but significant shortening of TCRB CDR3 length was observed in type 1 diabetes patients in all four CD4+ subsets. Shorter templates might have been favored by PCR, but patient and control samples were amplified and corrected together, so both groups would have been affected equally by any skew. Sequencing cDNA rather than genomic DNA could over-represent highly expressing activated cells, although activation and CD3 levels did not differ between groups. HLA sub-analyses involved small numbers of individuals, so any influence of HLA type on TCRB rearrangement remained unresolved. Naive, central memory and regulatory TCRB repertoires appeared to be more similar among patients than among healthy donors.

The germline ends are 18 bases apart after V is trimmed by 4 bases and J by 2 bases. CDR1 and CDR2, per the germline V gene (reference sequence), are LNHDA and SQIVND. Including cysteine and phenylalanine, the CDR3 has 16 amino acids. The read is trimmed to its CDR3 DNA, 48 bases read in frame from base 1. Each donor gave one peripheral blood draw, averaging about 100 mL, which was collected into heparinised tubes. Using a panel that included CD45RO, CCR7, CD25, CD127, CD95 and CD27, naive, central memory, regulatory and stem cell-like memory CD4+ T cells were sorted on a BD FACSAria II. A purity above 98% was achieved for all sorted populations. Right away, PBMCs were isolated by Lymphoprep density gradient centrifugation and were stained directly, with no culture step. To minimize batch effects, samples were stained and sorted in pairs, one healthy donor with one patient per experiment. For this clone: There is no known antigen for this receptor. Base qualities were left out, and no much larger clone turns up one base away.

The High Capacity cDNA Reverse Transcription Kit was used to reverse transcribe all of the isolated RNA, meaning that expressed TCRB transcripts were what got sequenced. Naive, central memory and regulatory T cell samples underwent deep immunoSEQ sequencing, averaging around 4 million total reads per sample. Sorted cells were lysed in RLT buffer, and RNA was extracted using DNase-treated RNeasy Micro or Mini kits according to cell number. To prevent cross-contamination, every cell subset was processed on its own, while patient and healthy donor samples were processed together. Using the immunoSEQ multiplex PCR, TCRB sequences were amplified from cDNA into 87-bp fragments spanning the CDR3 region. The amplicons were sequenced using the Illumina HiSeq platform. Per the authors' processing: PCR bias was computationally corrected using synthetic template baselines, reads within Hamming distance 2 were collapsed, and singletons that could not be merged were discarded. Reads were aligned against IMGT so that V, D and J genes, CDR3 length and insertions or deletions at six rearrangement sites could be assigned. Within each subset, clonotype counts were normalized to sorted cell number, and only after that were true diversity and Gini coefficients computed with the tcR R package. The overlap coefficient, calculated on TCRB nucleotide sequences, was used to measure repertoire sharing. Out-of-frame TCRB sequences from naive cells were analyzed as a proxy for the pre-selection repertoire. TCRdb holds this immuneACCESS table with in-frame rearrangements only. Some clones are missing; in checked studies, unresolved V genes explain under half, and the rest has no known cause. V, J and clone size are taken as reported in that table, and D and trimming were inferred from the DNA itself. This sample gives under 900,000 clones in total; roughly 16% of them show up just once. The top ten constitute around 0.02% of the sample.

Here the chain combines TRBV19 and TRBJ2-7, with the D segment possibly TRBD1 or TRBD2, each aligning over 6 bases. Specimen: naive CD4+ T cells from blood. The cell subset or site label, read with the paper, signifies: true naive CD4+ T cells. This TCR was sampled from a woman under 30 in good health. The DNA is TGTGCCAGTAGTAGCAGGGGAGGCCTTCTAACCTACGAGCAGTACTTC. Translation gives CASSSRGGLLTYEQYF.